A single sample gave rise to the 7 T cell receptor beta chains below, sequenced in a study of blood T cell repertoires in COVID-19. Libraries were prepared by immunoSEQ multiplex PCR; TCRdb keeps only in-frame clonotypes and omits some of them. The sample has around 300,000 clones, about nine tenths seen once. The sample consisted of peripheral blood. The receptors were gathered from a woman aged 25 to 45 with COVID-19, enrolled during active disease.

The V gene is TRBV2, the J gene TRBJ1-5, with 7 bases aligning to TRBD1. The CDR3 loop spans 17 amino acids. J was trimmed by 0 bases and V by 6 bases; bases with no gene match: 11. Germline CDR1 SNHLY, CDR2 FYNNEI. The CDR3 nucleotides are TGTGCCAGCAGCGCTAAGGGACAGAGATATAGCAATCAGCCCCAGCATTTT. Translating gives CASSAKGQRYSNQPQHF.

The chain recombines TRBV4-2 with TRBJ2-7; D remains ambiguous. This CDR3 is 14 amino acids long. V was shortened by 1 base and J by 3 bases, with 10 bases between the two germline ends. Germline-derived CDR1 and CDR2 are LGHNA and YNFKEQ. CDR3 sequence: CASSQGFAYYEQYF. CDR3 bases: TGTGCCAGCAGCCAAGGTTTTGCGTACTACGAGCAGTACTTC.

This clone was observed a single time. The rearrangement links TRBV5-4 to TRBJ2-1; D may be TRBD2 (5 bases). The V end was cut by 1 base, the J end by 4 bases, with 12 bases between. Germline CDR1 reads SGHNT; CDR2 reads YYREEE (reference sequence). The length of the CDR3 is 15 residues. In DNA form, the CDR3 reads TGTGCCAGCAGCTTGTTTGGGAGTCGGTACAATGAGCAGTTCTTC. Protein: CASSLFGSRYNEQFF.

The V and J genes are TRBV11-3 and TRBJ1-1, with unresolved D. Germline V CDR1 and CDR2: SGHNT, YENEEA. Trimming took 5 bases from V and 0 from J, leaving 10 bases between them. This CDR3 is built from 14 residues. For the CDR3, the DNA is TGTGCCAGCAGCGCCGGGAATTTGAACACTGAAGCTTTCTTT. Translation gives CASSAGNLNTEAFF.

The genes are TRBV10-3 and TRBJ1-2; 9 bases are a match to TRBD1. Trimming took 0 bases from V and 2 from J; bases not matched to a gene: 10. Looked up from germline, CDR1 is ENHRY and CDR2 is SYGVKD. This CDR3 comprises 18 residues. CDR3: CAISESVAGTGRNYGYTF. The DNA of the CDR3 is TGTGCCATCAGTGAGTCGGTCGCCGGGACAGGGAGGAACTATGGCTACACCTTC.

CDR3 loop: CASSQGRSGEKLFF. CDR3 DNA: TGTGCCAGCAGCCAGGGGCGATCAGGGGAAAAACTGTTTTTT. This sequence joins TRBV7-2 and TRBJ1-4; D perhaps matches TRBD1 (6 bases). The germline V gene encodes CDR1 SGHTA and CDR2 FQGNSA. The CDR3 is 14 amino acids. The V end lost 5 bases, the J end lost 8 bases, and 15 bases lay between the germline ends. Full variable domain (outside the CDR3, taken from reference TRBV7-2 and TRBJ1-4): GAGVSQSPSNKVTEKGKDVELRCDPISGHTALYWYRQSLGQGLEFLIYFQGNSAPDKSGLPSDRFSAERTGGSVSTLTIQRTQQEDSAVYLCASSQGRSGEKLFFGSGTQLSVL.

This CDR3 is CASSAVSRGRAYEQYF. The CDR3, as DNA: TGTGCCAGCAGCGCCGTTAGTAGGGGTAGAGCATACGAGCAGTACTTC. The rearrangement uses TRBV14 and TRBJ2-7, with a tentative D call TRBD1 (5 bases). CDR3 size: 16 residues. Trimming shortened V by 5 bases and J by 4 bases, and 21 bases separated the two germline ends. Looked up from germline, CDR1 is SGHDN and CDR2 is FVKESK.